What follows are 15 T cell receptor beta chains derived from one specimen sequenced in a study of human T cells and chemical hapten exposure. Each CDR3 protein gets one entry after TCRdb re-called the RACE reads with MiXCR. Of 110,000 or so distinct CDR3 sequences detected, 30% to 35% appear once; the ten largest clones hold less than 3%. Specified time point: patch test 3, about 24 weeks after DPC sensitization. As for treatment: therapeutic diphenylcyclopropenone sensitization with weekly scalp DPC. This sample comprised whole blood, obtained in connection with sensitization to the hapten diphenylcyclopropenone (DPC). These receptors all come from a man aged 35 to 55 with alopecia areata. Some clones in this sample may be carry-over from other donors' samples.

The chain is built from TRBV9 and TRBJ2-7; 11 nucleotides align to TRBD2. Germline V CDR1 and CDR2: SGDLS, YYNGEE. The length of the CDR3 is 13 residues. Unmatched junction bases numbered 4, after V lost 8 bases and J lost 3 bases. This CDR3 is CASSGTSGYEQYF. In DNA, the CDR3 is TGTGCCAGTTCGGGGACTAGCGGCTACGAGCAGTACTTC.

The J gene is TRBJ1-2, the V gene TRBV10-3, with 9 bases identical to TRBD1. The CDR3 loop spans 13 amino acids. The germline V gene has CDR1 ENHRY and CDR2 SYGVKD. V dropped 8 bases and J dropped 2; count of bases not matched to a gene: 3. The CDR3 sequence: CAIRQGENYGYTF. CDR3 bases: TGTGCCATCCGACAGGGGGAAAACTATGGCTACACCTTC.

The CDR3 DNA reads as TGTGCCAGCAGCTTGGGGGCCACAGGGCTGAACACTGAAGCTTTCTTT. Its protein product is CASSLGATGLNTEAFF. The V gene is TRBV11-2, the J gene TRBJ1-1; weak D call: TRBD1 (6 bases). Germline-derived CDR1 and CDR2 are SGHAT and FQNNGV. V was pared by 3 bases and J by 0 bases, with 14 bases between. The CDR3 runs to 16 residues.

The chain recombines TRBV27 with TRBJ2-3; D might be TRBD2 (6 bases). There are 14 residues in the CDR3. Germline loops: CDR1 MNHEY, CDR2 SMNVEV (reference sequence). V was shortened by 6 bases and J by 1 base, with 11 bases between the two germline ends. CDR3 nucleotide sequence: TGTGCCAGCAGGACACTAGCTCGCACAGATACGCAGTATTTT. Protein: CASRTLARTDTQYF.

The V and J genes are TRBV6-2 or TRBV6-3 and TRBJ2-1; tentatively, D is TRBD1 or TRBD2 (6 bases each). This CDR3 region has 15 residues. Germline loops: CDR1 MNHEY, CDR2 SVGEGT. Trimming removed 4 bases at V and 3 bases at J, with 13 bases between. The CDR3 nucleotides are TGTGCCAGCAGTTCGCTAAAGGGGGGCTACAATGAGCAGTTCTTC. Translated: CASSSLKGGYNEQFF.

The genes are TRBV25-1 and TRBJ2-7; 8 nucleotides line up with TRBD2. CDR1 MGHDK and CDR2 SYGVNS come from the germline V gene. With 2 bases clipped from V and 2 bases from J, the junction kept 17 bases outside the gene matches. The length of the CDR3 is 19 residues. The CDR3 loop reads CASSENAGGDLGGPYEQYF. Written as DNA, the CDR3 is TGTGCCAGCAGTGAAAACGCGGGGGGCGATCTGGGCGGACCCTACGAGCAGTACTTC.

This clonotype was seen a handful of times. The chain is built from TRBV12-3 or TRBV12-4 and TRBJ2-2; 13 bases map to TRBD2. V dropped 7 bases and J dropped 7; count of bases not matched to a gene: 12. This CDR3 is built from 17 residues. The CDR3 protein is CASIPLRTSGSIGELFF. The DNA of the CDR3 is TGTGCCAGCATACCCCTGAGGACTAGCGGGAGCATCGGGGAGCTGTTTTTT.

V is TRBV7-2 and J is TRBJ2-3; TRBD1 is a possible D gene (6 bases). This CDR3 contains 15 residues. V was clipped by 4 bases and J by 4 bases, with 15 bases between them. Germline CDR1 reads SGHTA; CDR2 reads FQGNSA. DNA of the CDR3: TGTGCCAGCAGCTCGGGACAACCCGGGGCAGATACGCAGTATTTT. Protein product: CASSSGQPGADTQYF.

The rearrangement uses TRBV4-3 and TRBJ2-1, with unresolved D. Germline V gene lookup returns CDR1 LGHNA and CDR2 YSLEER. The length of the CDR3 is 13 residues. V lost 0 bases and J 9 bases, leaving 9 bases between the germline ends. CDR3: CASSQDAVPEQFF. DNA for the CDR3: TGCGCCAGCAGCCAAGACGCGGTTCCTGAGCAGTTCTTC.

This clonotype was picked up a small number of times. The rearrangement links TRBV6-2 or TRBV6-3 to TRBJ2-2; either TRBD1 or TRBD2 may supply D (5 bases each). The V and J ends lost 7 bases and 7 bases respectively, with 28 bases between them. The CDR3 spans 18 residues. CDR1 and CDR2 from the germline V gene are MNHEY and SVGEGT. CDR3 region: CASNRIPSGLSAGGELFF. In DNA form, the CDR3 reads TGTGCCAGCAACAGGATCCCCTCCGGTCTCAGCGCGGGCGGGGAGCTGTTTTTT.

This clonotype was counted a few times. The J gene is TRBJ1-5, the V gene TRBV20-1, with D possibly being TRBD1 (6 bases). The germline gives CDR1 DFQATT, CDR2 SNEGSKA (reference sequence). The CDR3 is 17 residues long. V lost 0 bases and J lost 3, with 18 bases in between. CDR3: CSARDSYRGGINQPQHF. For the CDR3, the DNA is TGCAGTGCTAGAGATAGTTACAGAGGGGGGATCAATCAGCCCCAGCATTTT.

The chain recombines TRBV7-2 with TRBJ1-5; D not resolved. The ends were cut back, 0 bases at V and 8 bases at J, with 11 bases in the middle. Germline V CDR1 and CDR2: SGHTA, FQGNSA. CDR3 size: 14 residues. The CDR3 is CASSLAGPVEPQHF. In DNA form, the CDR3 reads TGTGCCAGCAGCTTAGCGGGCCCGGTTGAGCCCCAGCATTTT. Complete variable domain (other parts from reference TRBV7-2 and TRBJ1-5): GAGVSQSPSNKVTEKGKDVELRCDPISGHTALYWYRQSLGQGLEFLIYFQGNSAPDKSGLPSDRFSAERTGGSVSTLTIQRTQQEDSAVYLCASSLAGPVEPQHFGDGTRLSIL.

The chain combines TRBV19 with TRBJ1-2, with a tentative D call TRBD1 (6 bases). This CDR3 region has 15 residues. Germline assignment: CDR1 LNHDA and CDR2 SQIVND (reference sequence). Trimming pared 4 bases from V and 6 bases from J, leaving 18 bases between. CDR3 sequence: CASSTYIQGGDGYTF. CDR3 nucleotide sequence: TGTGCCAGTAGTACATATATACAGGGAGGGGATGGCTACACCTTC.

This clonotype showed up just once. CDR3 in DNA: TGTGCCAGCAGCTTAGGGCCGGGACAGAGAACAGATACGCAGTATTTT. Its protein is CASSLGPGQRTDTQYF. This rearrangement joins TRBV7-9 to TRBJ2-3; 7 bases are a match to TRBD1. The ends lost 1 base at V and 3 bases at J; junction bases unmatched: 7. The CDR3 is 16 residues long. CDR1 is SEHNR, CDR2 FQNEAQ, per germline (reference sequence).

The CDR3 is CASAKLPVSYNEQFF. Written as DNA, the CDR3 is TGTGCCAGCGCAAAACTACCGGTCTCCTACAATGAGCAGTTCTTC. V gene TRBV6-2 or TRBV6-3 combines with J gene TRBJ2-1; D gene ambiguous. The CDR3 has 15 amino acids. V lost 8 bases to trimming and J lost 0 bases, with 14 bases between them. Germline values: CDR1 MNHEY, CDR2 SVGEGT.